This T cell receptor beta chain was sequenced in a study of blood T cell repertoires in COVID-19. At the level of the study: From the United States, Italy and Spain came samples of acute and convalescent COVID-19. The analysed material was cDNA or gDNA that came from T cells, B-cell-depleted T cells, or PBMCs.

The CDR3 extends over 16 amino acids. V lost 2 bases, J lost 2 bases, and 13 bases lay in between. CDR1 is SGHVS, CDR2 FQNEAQ, per germline. In the authors' workflow: Reference gene primer amplification gave estimated nucleated cell counts. The protocol was immunoSEQ multiplex PCR, while the TCRdb copy is restricted to in-frame clones and leaves out a portion. That table is the source of V, J and clone size, and D and trimming were worked out from the DNA. The data contain about 69,000 clones, 75% to 80% of them singletons. This sequence joins TRBV7-8 and TRBJ2-1; a possible D gene is TRBD2 (5 bases). The sequenced material came from peripheral blood. The receptor's source is a human donor in a cohort sampled during active COVID-19. In DNA, the CDR3 is TGTGCCAGCAGCTTATGGGGAGACGGGGCCTACAATGAGCAGTTCTTC. It encodes CASSLWGDGAYNEQFF.